Here is one T cell receptor beta chain with its context. As handled by the study authors: Researchers report that nucleated cell counts were estimated from reference gene primer amplification. The protocol was immunoSEQ multiplex PCR, while the TCRdb copy is restricted to in-frame clones and leaves out a portion. That table gives V, J and clone size, and the DNA gave D and trimming. The table lists some 150,000 clones, approximately 81% of them singletons. CDR1 is SGHTA, CDR2 FQGNSA, per germline. The V and J ends lost 5 bases and 5 bases, in that order; junction bases with no gene match: 6. The CDR3 loop spans 14 amino acids. The data are from a study of blood T cell repertoires in COVID-19. Study-level background: Donors in the United States, Italy and Spain gave samples during acute or convalescent COVID-19. Nucleic acid was either cDNA or gDNA, and it came from T cells, B-cell-depleted T cells, or PBMCs.

Sequenced input: peripheral blood. This TCR was sampled from an older woman with COVID-19, enrolled during active disease. The rearrangement uses TRBV7-2 and TRBJ2-5; TRBD1 agrees at 9 bases. The CDR3 DNA follows: TGTGCCAGCAGCGCTACAGGGGGCGCGGAGACCCAGTACTTC. Its translation: CASSATGGAETQYF.